What follows are 19 T cell receptor beta chains derived from one specimen sequenced in a study of cytomegalovirus exposure and HLA in healthy donors. The method was immunoSEQ multiplex PCR; TCRdb's version includes in-frame clones alone and lacks a portion of them. The sample records tens of thousands of clones, approximately 89% being singletons. Sequencing was done on a sample of PBMCs. These receptors were taken from a woman younger than 30 in good health and CMV-seropositive.

This chain joins TRBV28 and TRBJ1-5; the D gene is possibly TRBD1 (5 bases). Trimming took off 2 bases at V and 1 base at J, with 9 bases between the two ends. This CDR3 has 15 amino acids. Germline V lookup: CDR1 MDHEN, CDR2 SYDVKM. In DNA form, the CDR3 reads TGTGCCAGCAGTTTAGATAACAGGAGCAATCAGCCCCAGCATTTT. This translates into CASSLDNRSNQPQHF.

This clone occurred a few times. The chain joins TRBV6-1 to TRBJ1-5; 10 bases are shared with TRBD1. The CDR3 runs to 15 residues. Trimming took 8 bases from V and 7 from J; bases not matched to a gene: 11. Germline CDR1 is MNHNS and CDR2 is SASEGT. The CDR3 is CASSRGTGVGQPQHF. The CDR3 region has the DNA TGTGCCAGCTCACGAGGGACAGGGGTTGGCCAGCCCCAGCATTTT.

The CDR3: CASSYGAGGANGELFF. Written as DNA, the CDR3 is TGTGCCAGCAGCTACGGGGCAGGGGGCGCAAACGGGGAGCTGTTTTTT. The rearrangement links TRBV11-3 to TRBJ2-2; 8 nucleotides align to TRBD1. CDR3 length: 16 amino acids. The V and J ends lost 4 bases and 7 bases, in that order; junction bases with no gene match: 11. Germline V CDR1 and CDR2: SGHNT, YENEEA.

The chain uses TRBV5-6 and TRBJ2-7; tentatively, D is TRBD1 (6 bases). There are 14 residues in the CDR3. Germline values: CDR1 SGHDT, CDR2 YYEEEE. Trimming took off 2 bases at V and 2 bases at J, with 11 bases between the two ends. The CDR3 protein is CASSFGHRAYEQYF. In nucleotides, the CDR3 is TGTGCCAGCAGCTTTGGACACAGGGCCTACGAGCAGTACTTC.

The CDR3 spells CASSPSVRGGQPQHF. DNA of the CDR3: TGTGCCAGCAGTCCGTCGGTCCGGGGAGGGCAGCCCCAGCATTTT. The chain recombines TRBV2 with TRBJ1-5; D uncertain. CDR3 length: 15 residues. Germline-derived CDR1 and CDR2 are SNHLY and FYNNEI. The germline V and J ends were trimmed by 5 bases and 7 bases, with 18 bases remaining between them.

This rearrangement joins TRBV5-1 to TRBJ1-5, with 10 bases fitting TRBD1. This CDR3 spans 16 amino acids. CDR1 and CDR2 from the germline V gene are SGHRS and YFSETQ. V dropped 7 bases and J dropped 9; count of bases not matched to a gene: 16. CDR3 sequence: CASRPRPGTGEVPQHF. The CDR3 DNA reads TGCGCCAGCCGCCCGCGGCCCGGGACAGGGGAGGTGCCCCAGCATTTT. Full variable domain (outside the CDR3, taken from reference TRBV5-1 and TRBJ1-5): KAGVTQTPRYLIKTRGQQVTLSCSPISGHRSVSWYQQTPGQGLQFLFEYFSETQRNKGNFPGRFSGRQFSNSRSEMNVSTLELGDSALYLCASRPRPGTGEVPQHFGDGTRLSIL.

The chain employs TRBV6-1 and TRBJ2-2; 10 positions match TRBD2. This CDR3 has 16 amino acids. Germline-derived CDR1 and CDR2 are MNHNS and SASEGT. Germline trimming cut 4 bases from V and 0 bases from J; bases unmatched to any gene: 2. CDR3 nucleotide sequence: TGTGCCAGCAGTGCAGCGGGGGGGACGAACACCGGGGAGCTGTTTTTT. Protein sequence: CASSAAGGTNTGELFF.

The chain carries TRBV11-1 and TRBJ1-2, with D possibly TRBD1 on 5 matching bases. The CDR3 sequence is 13 residues long. Trimming pared 5 bases from V and 4 bases from J, leaving 11 bases between. Germline V gene data show CDR1 as SGHAT and CDR2 as FQDESV (reference sequence). CDR3 nucleotides: TGTGCCAGCAGCCCGACGGGGGGCTATGGCTACACCTTC. Its protein is CASSPTGGYGYTF.

This clone was detected once. The chain links TRBV7-9 to TRBJ2-3; 8 nucleotides match TRBD1. The CDR3 is made up of 14 amino acids. The ends lost 5 bases at V and 5 bases at J; junction bases unmatched: 6. Germline CDR1 and CDR2: SEHNR and FQNEAQ (reference sequence). CDR3 amino acids: CASSPDRAVDTQYF. CDR3 DNA sequence: TGTGCCAGCAGCCCGGACAGGGCCGTAGATACGCAGTATTTT.

This clone was seen a few times. Other nucleotide sequences from this sample produce the same CDR3. The genes are TRBV6-5 and TRBJ2-2, with TRBD1 matching over 7 bases. Unmatched junction bases numbered 2, after V lost 6 bases and J lost 7 bases. The germline CDR1 and CDR2 sequences are MNHEY and SVGAGI. The CDR3 has 12 residues. This CDR3 is CASSYRGGELFF. CDR3 nucleotides: TGTGCCAGCAGCTACAGGGGCGGGGAGCTGTTTTTT.

The CDR3: CASSIGDRITYEQYF. DNA for the CDR3: TGTGCCAGTAGTATCGGGGACAGGATAACCTACGAGCAGTACTTC. This rearrangement joins TRBV19 to TRBJ2-7; 8 bases line up with TRBD1. There are 15 residues in the CDR3. Germline assignment: CDR1 LNHDA and CDR2 SQIVND (reference sequence). J lost 2 bases, V lost 3 bases, and 6 bases had no gene match.

Here the CDR3 DNA reads TGTGCCAGCAGTTTTACGGGGGGGCAAGAGACCCAGTACTTC. It codes for CASSFTGGQETQYF. The chain is built from TRBV28 and TRBJ2-5; 8 nucleotides match TRBD2. This CDR3 region has 14 residues. Germline loops: CDR1 MDHEN, CDR2 SYDVKM. The trim removed 3 bases at V and 2 bases at J, leaving 2 bases unmatched.

This clone was picked up one time. The chain joins TRBV29-1 to TRBJ2-7, with 12 positions matching TRBD2. This CDR3 comprises 14 residues. Germline trimming cut 6 bases from V and 1 base from J; bases unmatched to any gene: 4. The germline V gene has CDR1 SQVTM and CDR2 ANQGSEA. CDR3 coding DNA: TGCAGCGTAAATGGACTAGCGGGATCCTACGAGCAGTACTTC. Its translation is CSVNGLAGSYEQYF.

The chain recombines TRBV6-1 with TRBJ1-2, with a weak D call TRBD1 (6 bases). V gave up 2 bases and J gave up 1 base, with 14 bases separating them. The CDR3 runs to 16 residues. CDR1 is MNHNS, CDR2 SASEGT, per germline. CDR3 DNA: TGTGCCAGCAGTGAACGGGGGGCCAAACTTAACTATGGCTACACCTTC. Translating it yields CASSERGAKLNYGYTF.

CDR3 nucleotides: TGTGCCAGCAGCTTAGCAGTGACACAAGATAGCAATCAGCCCCAGCATTTT. This gives the protein CASSLAVTQDSNQPQHF. This sequence joins TRBV7-8 and TRBJ1-5; no clear D. V gave up 0 bases and J gave up 0 bases, with 12 bases separating them. Germline CDR1 reads SGHVS; CDR2 reads FQNEAQ. This CDR3 contains 17 residues.

Remarks on this clone: A read error may account for a junction end that differs from germline. The chain employs TRBV7-7 and TRBJ2-3; a weak D match, TRBD1 (6 bases). Per the germline V gene, CDR1 is SSHAT and CDR2 is FNYEAQ (reference sequence). The length of the CDR3 is 16 residues. For the CDR3, the DNA is TGTGCTAGCAGCTTGGGGACAATAAGTGGCACAGATACGCAGTATTTT. Translation: CASSLGTISGTDTQYF.

The rearrangement uses TRBV5-6 and TRBJ1-4; 8 positions agree with TRBD1. This CDR3 comprises 14 residues. The J segment lost 6 bases and the V segment lost 2 bases, leaving 3 bases of the junction unmatched. Germline-derived CDR1 and CDR2 are SGHDT and YYEEEE. The CDR3 protein is CASSLQGVDEKLFF. The CDR3 nucleotides are TGTGCCAGCAGCTTACAGGGGGTAGATGAAAAACTGTTTTTT.

The table lists this clone with a count of one. The CDR3 sequence: CASRGIGVLFSNQPQHF. The DNA for the CDR3 is TGTGCCAGCAGGGGAATAGGGGTTCTATTTAGCAATCAGCCCCAGCATTTT. This chain joins TRBV28 and TRBJ1-5; weak D call: TRBD1 (5 bases). Germline lookup yields CDR1 MDHEN and CDR2 SYDVKM. The V end was cut by 6 bases, the J end by 0 bases, with 18 bases between. This CDR3 is built from 17 residues.

The genes are TRBV5-4 and TRBJ1-2; no clear D gene. From germline, CDR1 is SGHNT and CDR2 YYREEE (reference sequence). The CDR3 spans 14 residues. V shed 3 bases and J shed 2 bases, with 11 bases lying between them. This CDR3 reads CASSSILQNYGYTF. In nucleotides, the CDR3 is TGTGCCAGCAGCTCAATACTCCAAAACTATGGCTACACCTTC.